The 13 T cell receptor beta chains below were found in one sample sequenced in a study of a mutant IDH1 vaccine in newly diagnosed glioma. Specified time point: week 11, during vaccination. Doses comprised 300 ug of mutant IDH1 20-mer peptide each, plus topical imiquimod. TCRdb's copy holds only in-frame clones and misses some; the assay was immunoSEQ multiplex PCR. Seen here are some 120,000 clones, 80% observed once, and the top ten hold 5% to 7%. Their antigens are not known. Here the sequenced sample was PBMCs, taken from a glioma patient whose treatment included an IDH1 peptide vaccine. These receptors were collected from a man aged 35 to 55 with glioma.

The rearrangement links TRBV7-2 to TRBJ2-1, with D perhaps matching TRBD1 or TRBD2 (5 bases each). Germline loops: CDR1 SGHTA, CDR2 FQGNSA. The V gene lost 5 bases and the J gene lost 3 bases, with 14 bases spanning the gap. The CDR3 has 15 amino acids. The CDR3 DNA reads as TGTGCCAGCAGCCTCGGGGCGGTCCTCTACAATGAGCAGTTCTTC. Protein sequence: CASSLGAVLYNEQFF.

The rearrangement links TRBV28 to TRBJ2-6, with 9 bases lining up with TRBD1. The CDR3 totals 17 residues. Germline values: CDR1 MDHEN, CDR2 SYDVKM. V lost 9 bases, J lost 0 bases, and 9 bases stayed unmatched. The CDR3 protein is CASCRDRVISGANVLTF. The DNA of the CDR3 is TGTGCCAGTTGCCGGGACAGGGTTATCTCTGGGGCCAACGTCCTGACTTTC.

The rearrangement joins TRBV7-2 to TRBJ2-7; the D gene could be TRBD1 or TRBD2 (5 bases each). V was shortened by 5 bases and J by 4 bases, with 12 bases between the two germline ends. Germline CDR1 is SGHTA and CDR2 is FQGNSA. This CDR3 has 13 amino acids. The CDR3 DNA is TGTGCCAGCAGCCTTAATGAGGGGTACGAGCAGTACTTC. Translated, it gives CASSLNEGYEQYF.

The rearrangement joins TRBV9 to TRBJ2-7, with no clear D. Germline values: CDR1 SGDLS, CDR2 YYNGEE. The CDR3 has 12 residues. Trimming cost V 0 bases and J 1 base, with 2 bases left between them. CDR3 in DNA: TGTGCCAGCAGCGTAGGGTCCTACGAGCAGTACTTC. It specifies CASSVGSYEQYF.

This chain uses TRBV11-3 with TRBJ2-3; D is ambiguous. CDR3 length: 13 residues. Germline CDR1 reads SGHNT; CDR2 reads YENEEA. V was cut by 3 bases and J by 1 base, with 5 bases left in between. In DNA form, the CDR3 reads TGTGCCAGCAGCTTCCGGCGCACAGATACGCAGTATTTT. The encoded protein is CASSFRRTDTQYF.

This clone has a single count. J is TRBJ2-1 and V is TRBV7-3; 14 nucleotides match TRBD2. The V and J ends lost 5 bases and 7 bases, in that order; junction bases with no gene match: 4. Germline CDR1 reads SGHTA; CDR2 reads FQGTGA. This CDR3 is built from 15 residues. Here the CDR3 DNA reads TGTGCCAGCAGCAAGGGGACTAGCGGGAGAAATGAGCAGTTCTTC. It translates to CASSKGTSGRNEQFF.

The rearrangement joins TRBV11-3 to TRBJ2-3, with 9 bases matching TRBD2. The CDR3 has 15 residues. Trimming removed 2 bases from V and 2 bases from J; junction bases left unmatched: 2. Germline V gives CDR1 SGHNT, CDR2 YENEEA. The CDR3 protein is CASSLSGGNTDTQYF. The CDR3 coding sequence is TGTGCCAGCAGCTTAAGCGGGGGGAACACAGATACGCAGTATTTT.

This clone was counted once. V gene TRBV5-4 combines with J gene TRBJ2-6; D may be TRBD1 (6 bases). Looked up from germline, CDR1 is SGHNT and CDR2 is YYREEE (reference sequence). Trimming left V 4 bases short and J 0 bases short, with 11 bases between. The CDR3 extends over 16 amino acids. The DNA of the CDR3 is TGTGCCAGCAGCCTAATACAGGGCTCTGGGGCCAACGTCCTGACTTTC. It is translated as CASSLIQGSGANVLTF.

CDR3 nucleotide sequence: TGTGCCAGCAGGTCCCCGACTAGCGGGAGTAATGAGCAGTTCTTC. As protein: CASRSPTSGSNEQFF. The J gene is TRBJ2-1, the V gene TRBV28; TRBD2 aligns across 12 bases. The CDR3 is made up of 15 amino acids. CDR1 and CDR2 from the germline V gene are MDHEN and SYDVKM. Trimming removed 6 bases from V and 7 bases from J; junction bases left unmatched: 7. Supplemented by reference TRBV28 and TRBJ2-1, the full variable domain reads DVKVTQSSRYLVKRTGEKVFLECVQDMDHENMFWYRQDPGLGLRLIYFSYDVKMKEKGDIPEGYSVSREKKERFSLILESASTNQTSMYLCASRSPTSGSNEQFFGPGTRLTVL.

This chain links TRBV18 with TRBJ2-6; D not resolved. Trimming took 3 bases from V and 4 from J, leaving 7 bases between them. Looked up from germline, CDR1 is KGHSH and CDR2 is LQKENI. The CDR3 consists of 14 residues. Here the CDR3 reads CASSPRAGANVLTF. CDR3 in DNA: TGTGCCAGCTCACCTAGGGCAGGGGCCAACGTCCTGACTTTC.

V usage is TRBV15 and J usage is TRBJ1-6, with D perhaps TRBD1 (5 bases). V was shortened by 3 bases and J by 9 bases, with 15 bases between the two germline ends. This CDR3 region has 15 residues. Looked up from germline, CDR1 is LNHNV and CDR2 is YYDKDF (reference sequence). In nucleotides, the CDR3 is TGTGCCACCAGCAGGGCCTCGGGGGAAGGTTCACCCCTCCACTTT. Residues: CATSRASGEGSPLHF.

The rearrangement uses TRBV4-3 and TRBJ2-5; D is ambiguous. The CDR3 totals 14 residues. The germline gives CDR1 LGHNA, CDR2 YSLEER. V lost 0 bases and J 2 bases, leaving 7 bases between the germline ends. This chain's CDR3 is CASSQEGRQETQYF. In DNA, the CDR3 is TGCGCCAGCAGCCAAGAAGGCAGACAAGAGACCCAGTACTTC.

The CDR3 DNA reads TGTGCCAGCAGCTTTGTTGCTGCCTACGAGCAGTACTTC. The encoded protein is CASSFVAAYEQYF. The chain links TRBV11-2 to TRBJ2-7, with D unresolved. Trimming pared 3 bases from V and 2 bases from J, leaving 8 bases between. From germline, CDR1 is SGHAT and CDR2 FQNNGV. This CDR3 comprises 13 residues.